This T cell receptor beta chain was identified during a study of Graves' ophthalmopathy and Graves' hyperthyroidism. RNA transcripts were the source from which TCR beta CDR3 regions were amplified. The first round was an RT-PCR with HTBI primers, and the second round was a multiplex PCR. Via MiXCR, TCRdb re-called the multiplex PCR reads, giving one row per CDR3 protein. The data show around 660,000 distinct CDR3 sequences, just over 40% seen once. This receptor was obtained from an adult man with Graves' ophthalmopathy. The source material was peripheral blood.

This chain's CDR3 is CASPNADEFF. In nucleotides, the CDR3 is TGTGCCAGCCCCAACGCCGACGAGTTCTTC. This chain joins TRBV24-1 and TRBJ2-1; no definite D call. The CDR3 has 10 amino acids. CDR1 and CDR2 from the germline V gene are KGHDR and SFDVKD. Trimming removed 11 bases from V and 14 bases from J, with 15 bases in between.